The 19 T cell receptor beta chains below were found in one sample sequenced in a study of glioma-infiltrating T cells (dated by TCRdb to about 2016). Sequenced using an Illumina MiSeq. The iRepertoire nested amplicon-rescue multiplex PCR (arm-PCR) platform was used to amplify TCR alpha and beta CDR3 regions from RNA. In-frame beta chains were kept once TCRdb had trimmed the public reads at Q25 with fastp and called clones with MiXCR. Rows are unified per CDR3 protein, each entry keeping the most common DNA and genes. In all, the sample holds a few hundred thousand distinct CDR3 sequences, and roughly two fifths of those were seen once. Of the sample, around 12% is held by the ten largest clones. Source material: glioma tissue, nonneoplastic brain tissue, or PBMCs (not recorded which). Receptor source: a human donor with low-grade glioma or glioblastoma, undergoing nonglioma brain surgery, or in good health (not recorded which).

This rearrangement joins TRBV5-1 to TRBJ2-3, with D unresolved. Germline loops: CDR1 SGHRS, CDR2 YFSETQ. Trimming removed 1 base from V and 5 bases from J, with 8 bases in between. The CDR3 covers 13 residues. The CDR3 region is CASSLIPGDTQYF. DNA of the CDR3: TGCGCCAGCAGCTTGATTCCGGGAGATACGCAGTATTTT.

This clonotype was detected a few times. The rearrangement uses TRBV20-1 and TRBJ2-7; D is unclear. The length of the CDR3 is 15 residues. Germline loops: CDR1 DFQATT, CDR2 SNEGSKA (reference sequence). V was cut by 0 bases and J by 4 bases, with 16 bases left in between. Here the CDR3 DNA reads TGCAGTGCTAGAGATGGGGTCTTAGGGTCTTACGAGCAGTACTTC. Amino acids: CSARDGVLGSYEQYF.

The chain carries TRBV29-1 and TRBJ1-1; a possible D gene is TRBD1 (6 bases). This CDR3 is built from 13 residues. From germline, CDR1 is SQVTM and CDR2 ANQGSEA. Trimming took off 7 bases at V and 3 bases at J, with 15 bases between the two ends. The CDR3 nucleotides are TGCAGCGGGAACAGGGATAGGTACACTGAAGCTTTCTTT. It is translated as CSGNRDRYTEAFF.

V usage is TRBV28 and J usage is TRBJ2-7; D is possibly TRBD1 or TRBD2 (6 bases each). Looked up from germline, CDR1 is MDHEN and CDR2 is SYDVKM. The V and J ends lost 6 bases and 0 bases respectively, with 18 bases between them. The CDR3 sequence is 16 residues long. The CDR3 DNA sequence: TGTGCCAGCAGGGGGGCTAGCGCGGACGGCTCCTACGAGCAGTACTTC. It codes for CASRGASADGSYEQYF.

This clonotype was recorded a few times. The chain carries TRBV6-1 and TRBJ2-5; D is perhaps TRBD1 or TRBD2 (5 bases each). Between the trimmed V and J ends, which lost 2 bases and 1 base, there was a span of 8 bases. The CDR3 spans 14 residues. Germline V lookup: CDR1 MNHNS, CDR2 SASEGT. The CDR3 sequence is CASSERGSQETQYF. CDR3 coding DNA: TGTGCCAGCAGTGAACGGGGCAGCCAAGAGACCCAGTACTTC.

A remark on this clonotype: This could be a read error, since a much larger clone is one nucleotide away. The gene calls are TRBV6-5 and TRBJ2-3; D not resolved. There are 14 residues in the CDR3. V dropped 7 bases and J dropped 2 bases, with 13 bases sitting between them. The germline gives CDR1 MNHEY, CDR2 SVGAGI. The DNA for the CDR3 is TGTGCCAGCACCAACCTGGGCTACACAGATACGCAGTATTTT. It encodes CASTNLGYTDTQYF.

This chain uses TRBV18 with TRBJ1-6, with 7 bases matching TRBD1. The length of the CDR3 is 15 residues. The V gene's germline CDR1 is KGHSH and CDR2 LQKENI. V lost 8 bases, J lost 7 bases, and 11 bases stayed unmatched. The CDR3 spells CASTFQGDLNSPLHF. The CDR3 nucleotides are TGTGCCAGCACCTTCCAGGGGGACCTAAATTCACCCCTCCACTTT.

As concerns this clonotype: This clone may be a read error of a much larger clone one base away. This chain uses TRBV7-2 with TRBJ2-7; TRBD1 agrees at 7 bases. V trimming: 4 bases; J trimming: 4 bases; junction bases outside the gene matches: 10. Germline V gene data show CDR1 as SGHTA and CDR2 as FQGNSA. CDR3 length: 15 amino acids. Here the CDR3 DNA reads TGTGCCAGCAGCTCTTCAGGGGGAGATATGTACGAGCAGTACTTC. Its protein is CASSSSGGDMYEQYF.

About this clonotype: This may be a read error: a much more frequent sequence differs by one nucleotide. The rearrangement joins TRBV10-3 to TRBJ1-6, with D unclear. Germline CDR1 ENHRY, CDR2 SYGVKD. The CDR3 covers 15 residues. CDR3: CAIRDWEGTDSPLHF. The CDR3 DNA reads TGTGCCATCCGTGATTGGGAAGGAACGGATTCACCCCTCCACTTT.

This clonotype was detected only a few times. The V gene is TRBV5-4, the J gene TRBJ2-7, with 8 bases lining up with TRBD1. Germline trimming cut 3 bases from V and 5 bases from J; bases unmatched to any gene: 1. Germline-derived CDR1 and CDR2 are SGHNT and YYREEE (reference sequence). The CDR3 has 12 residues. CDR3 nucleotides: TGTGCCAGCAGCTGGGACAGGAACGAGCAGTACTTC. Translating gives CASSWDRNEQYF.

This chain joins TRBV20-1 and TRBJ2-5, with TRBD1 matching over 8 bases. Germline V lookup: CDR1 DFQATT, CDR2 SNEGSKA (reference sequence). The V gene end was trimmed by 6 bases and the J gene end by 1 base; junction bases not matched to a gene: 7. The CDR3 runs 14 residues. The CDR3 coding sequence is TGCAGTGCAACTGGACAGGGACCCCAAGAGACCCAGTACTTC. It is translated as CSATGQGPQETQYF.

Concerning this clonotype: This may be a read error, as it is one base from a much larger clone. The V and J genes are TRBV15 and TRBJ2-7; TRBD2 might be the D (6 bases). The CDR3 loop spans 14 amino acids. V lost 5 bases to trimming and J lost 7 bases, with 18 bases between them. Germline V gene lookup returns CDR1 LNHNV and CDR2 YYDKDF (reference sequence). The CDR3 reads CATSARDSYNEQYF. For the CDR3, the DNA is TGTGCCACCAGCGCCCGGGACTCTTACAATGAGCAGTACTTC.

This clonotype was counted once. No conserved phenylalanine or tryptophan ends this CDR3, so it is likely a read error. The chain is built from TRBV6-2 or TRBV6-3 and TRBJ1-1, with D unclear. V was clipped by 8 bases and J by 3 bases, with 7 bases between them. Germline CDR1 and CDR2: MNHEY and SVGEGT. The CDR3 is 11 residues long. CDR3 residues: CASRRDTEAFL. In DNA form, the CDR3 reads TGTGCCAGCCGGCGGGACACTGAAGCTTTCCTT.

Many counts were recorded for this clonotype. The CDR3 DNA reads as TGTGCCAGCAGTCCGGGACATCATCAGCCCCAGCATTTT. This gives the protein CASSPGHHQPQHF. This chain links TRBV28 with TRBJ1-5; weak D call: TRBD1 (6 bases). Trimming removed 5 bases at V and 5 bases at J, with 10 bases between. In germline, CDR1 is MDHEN, CDR2 SYDVKM. The CDR3 is 13 amino acids.

Details on this clonotype: Mismatch with germline at one junction end may stem from a read error. This rearrangement joins TRBV28 to TRBJ2-4, with TRBD1 matching over 7 bases. Per germline, CDR1 MDHEN and CDR2 SYDVKM. CDR3 length equals 14 residues. For the CDR3, the DNA is TGTGCCAGCAGTTCTCCATGGCAGGGGGTGTTTCAGTGCTTC. Protein: CASSSPWQGVFQCF.

A word on this clonotype: A junction end diverges from the germline sequence, so it may reflect a read error. The J gene is TRBJ1-1, the V gene TRBV4-1; D remains unclear. The CDR3 is 15 amino acids. The V gene's germline CDR1 is MGHRA and CDR2 YSYEKL. This CDR3 is CASSHYTTMNTKAFF. CDR3 in DNA: TGCGCCAGCAGCCACTACACAACAATGAACACTAAAGCTTTCTTT.

The chain recombines TRBV4-2 with TRBJ2-3, with 9 bases matching TRBD2. In germline, CDR1 is LGHNA, CDR2 YNFKEQ. The CDR3 contains 17 residues. J lost 4 bases, V lost 4 bases, and 12 bases had no gene match. The DNA of the CDR3 is TGTGCCAGCAGCCCGGAGCCTAGCGGGATGATAGCAGATACGCAGTATTTT. It is translated as CASSPEPSGMIADTQYF.

This clonotype has just one count. One end of the junction is discordant with germline, which a read error may explain. J is TRBJ2-1 and V is TRBV12-3 or TRBV12-4; D remains ambiguous. The CDR3 loop spans 15 amino acids. The CDR3 sequence is CASSLEFDSDNEQFF. The CDR3 DNA sequence: TGTGCCAGCAGTTTAGAGTTTGACTCCGACAATGAGCAGTTCTTC.

Comments on this clonotype: Being one base from a much bigger clone, this may be a read error. CDR3 loop: CASSETGIGYNYGYTF. DNA of the CDR3: TGTGCCAGCAGTGAGACCGGGATAGGGTACAACTATGGCTACACCTTC. The chain recombines TRBV6-1 with TRBJ1-2; D not certain. This CDR3 has 16 residues. V lost 3 bases and J lost 2, with 16 bases in between. The germline CDR1 and CDR2 sequences are MNHNS and SASEGT.